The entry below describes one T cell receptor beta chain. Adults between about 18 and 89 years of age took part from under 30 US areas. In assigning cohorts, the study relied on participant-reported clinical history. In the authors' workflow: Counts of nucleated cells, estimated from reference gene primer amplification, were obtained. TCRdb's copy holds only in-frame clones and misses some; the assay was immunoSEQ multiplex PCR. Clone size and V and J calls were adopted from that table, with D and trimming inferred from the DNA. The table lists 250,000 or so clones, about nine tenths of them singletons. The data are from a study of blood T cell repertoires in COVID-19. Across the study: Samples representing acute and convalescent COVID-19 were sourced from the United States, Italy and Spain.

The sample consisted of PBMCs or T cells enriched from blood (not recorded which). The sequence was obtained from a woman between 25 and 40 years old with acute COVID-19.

CDR3 DNA sequence: TGTGCCAGCAGTTCAACAGGGTATAGCAATCAGCCCCAGCATTTT. This gives the protein CASSSTGYSNQPQHF. The V call is TRBV28, the J call TRBJ1-5; the D gene is possibly TRBD1 (6 bases). CDR3 length: 15 residues. V lost 4 bases to trimming and J lost 0 bases, with 10 bases between them. Per the germline V gene, CDR1 is MDHEN and CDR2 is SYDVKM. Full variable domain (remainder filled in from reference TRBV28 and TRBJ1-5): DVKVTQSSRYLVKRTGEKVFLECVQDMDHENMFWYRQDPGLGLRLIYFSYDVKMKEKGDIPEGYSVSREKKERFSLILESASTNQTSMYLCASSSTGYSNQPQHFGDGTRLSIL.